The 10 T cell receptor beta chains presented below share a single source sample, sequenced in a study of T cell clonality in common variable immunodeficiency. Overall study findings and caveats: In common variable immunodeficiency, TCR beta chains reportedly carried fewer deletions and N-nucleotide insertions.

Assay: immunoSEQ multiplex PCR; the TCRdb copy retains only in-frame clones and omits some. The sample presents thousands of clones, none singletons. Their antigens remain unidentified. The material sequenced was peripheral blood mononuclear cells. All receptors come from a human donor with common variable immunodeficiency.

Partial CDR3 DNA: TGCAGCGCAGACAGCGTGGATGGC. The encoded protein is CSADSVDG. The full CDR3 protein reads CSADSVDGYTF. The gene calls are TRBV29-1 and TRBJ1-2, with D perhaps TRBD1 (5 bases). The read ends 3 residues shy of where the CDR3 ends; the end is completed using the germline J gene. The CDR3 is 11 amino acids. The germline V gene has CDR1 SQVTM and CDR2 ANQGSEA. Trimming left V 7 bases short and J 6 bases short, with 12 bases between.

A note on this clone: The CDR3 end lies 3 residues beyond the end of the read and is filled in from the germline J gene. This chain connects TRBV5-1 to TRBJ1-4, with TRBD1 matching over 8 bases. CDR3 size: 14 residues. The V and J ends lost 3 bases and 6 bases, in that order; junction bases with no gene match: 4. From germline, CDR1 is SGHRS and CDR2 YFSETQ. The part of the CDR3 DNA that was read is TGCGCCAGCAGCTGGACAGGGAATCATGAAAAA. This gives the protein CASSWTGNHEK. The CDR3 as a whole reads CASSWTGNHEKLFF.

As concerns this clone: The read gets to within 3 residues of the CDR3 end, and the germline J gene fills in the rest. The J gene is TRBJ1-2, the V gene TRBV18; TRBD1 matches 8 bases. The CDR3 length is 16 residues. Germline V gene data show CDR1 as KGHSH and CDR2 as LQKENI. The CDR3 bases that were read are TGTGCCAGCTCACCCGAACCGGGACAGGTAGCGAAAAGC. Residues: CASSPEPGQVAKS. The CDR3 reads in full as CASSPEPGQVAKSYTF.

About this clone: From the germline J gene comes the end of the CDR3, since the read stops 3 residues before it. The rearrangement joins TRBV18 to TRBJ1-3, with 10 bases lining up with TRBD1. The CDR3 contains 18 residues. Germline CDR1 is KGHSH and CDR2 is LQKENI. V lost 4 bases to trimming and J lost 0 bases; unmatched junction nucleotides: 9. The part of the CDR3 DNA that was read is TGTGCCAGCTCACGGGACAGGGGCCTACGGAGCTCTGGAAACACC. Its translation is CASSRDRGLRSSGNT. The full CDR3 reads CASSRDRGLRSSGNTIYF.

Regarding this clone: The CDR3 end falls 3 residues outside the read, so it is completed with the germline J gene. The chain recombines TRBV18 with TRBJ2-2, with 9 bases matching TRBD2. Germline CDR1 reads KGHSH; CDR2 reads LQKENI. V gave up 3 bases and J gave up 0 bases; unmatched junction bases: 14. The length of the CDR3 is 20 residues. The CDR3 bases that were read are TGTGCCAGCTCACCCCGGGTTAGCGGGAGAATGGTCTCGAACACCGGGGAG. This translates into CASSPRVSGRMVSNTGE. The full CDR3 protein reads CASSPRVSGRMVSNTGELFF. The entire variable domain, with the rest obtained from reference TRBV18 and TRBJ2-2, is as follows: NAGVMQNPRHLVRRRGQEARLRCSPMKGHSHVYWYRQLPEEGLKFMVYLQKENIIDESGMPKERFSAEFPKEGPSILRIQQVVRGDSAAYFCASSPRVSGRMVSNTGELFFGEGSRLTVL.

Concerning this clone itself: The read gets to within 3 residues of the CDR3 end, and the germline J gene fills in the rest. This chain connects TRBV7-8 to TRBJ2-5, with 12 bases aligning to TRBD1. The ends lost 5 bases at V and 4 bases at J; junction bases unmatched: 8. The germline CDR1 and CDR2 sequences are SGHVS and FQNEAQ. The CDR3 has 16 amino acids. CDR3 loop: CASSQGDRGRLETQYF. The sequenced part of the CDR3 DNA is TGTGCCAGCAGCCAAGGGGACAGGGGGCGTTTAGAGACC. The full variable domain, with the rest looked up from reference TRBV7-8 and TRBJ2-5, is GAGVSQSPRYKVAKRGQDVALRCDPISGHVSLFWYQQALGQGPEFLTYFQNEAQLDKSGLPSDRFFAERPEGSVSTLKIQRTQQEDSAVYLCASSQGDRGRLETQYFGPGTRLLVL.

This clone was detected a few times. The read ends 3 residues early relative to the CDR3; the germline J gene fills the gap. The chain employs TRBV6-1 and TRBJ2-3, with 8 positions matching TRBD2. Germline V lookup: CDR1 MNHNS, CDR2 SASEGT. CDR3 size: 14 residues. The trim removed 4 bases at V and 3 bases at J, leaving 3 bases unmatched. The CDR3 DNA, read in part, is TGTGCCAGCAGTGGTATAGCGGGAACAGATACG. This encodes CASSGIAGTDT. The whole CDR3 protein reads CASSGIAGTDTQYF.

In its sample, this clone was seen a few times. The CDR3 end falls 3 residues outside the read, so it is completed with the germline J gene. The gene calls are TRBV19 and TRBJ1-1, with D hard to call. The CDR3 contains 16 residues. V was pared by 7 bases and J by 0 bases, with 18 bases between. Germline V lookup: CDR1 LNHDA, CDR2 SQIVND (reference sequence). The chain's CDR3 is CASTLGALLMNTEAFF. The DNA read from the CDR3 is TGTGCCAGTACCCTAGGAGCCCTGCTCATGAACACTGAA.

About this clone: The read gets to within 3 residues of the CDR3 end, and the germline J gene fills in the rest. This chain links TRBV7-2 with TRBJ2-5, with D maybe TRBD1 (6 bases). V gave up 3 bases and J gave up 1 base, with 12 bases separating them. Germline V gene lookup returns CDR1 SGHTA and CDR2 FQGNSA. The CDR3 is 15 residues long. Here the CDR3 reads CASSFGQNLQETQYF. The part of the CDR3 DNA that was read is TGTGCCAGCAGCTTCGGACAGAACCTCCAAGAGACC.

This clone occurred a few times. The observed sequence ends 3 residues before the CDR3 terminus, with the missing tail filled in from the germline J gene. The chain is built from TRBV7-2 and TRBJ2-1, with 8 bases aligning to TRBD1. The CDR3 runs to 15 residues. The trim removed 2 bases at V and 3 bases at J, leaving 3 bases unmatched. The germline CDR1 and CDR2 sequences are SGHTA and FQGNSA. CDR3 protein: CASSLNRGVYNEQFF. The CDR3 DNA, read in part, is TGTGCCAGCAGCTTAAACAGGGGGGTCTACAATGAG.